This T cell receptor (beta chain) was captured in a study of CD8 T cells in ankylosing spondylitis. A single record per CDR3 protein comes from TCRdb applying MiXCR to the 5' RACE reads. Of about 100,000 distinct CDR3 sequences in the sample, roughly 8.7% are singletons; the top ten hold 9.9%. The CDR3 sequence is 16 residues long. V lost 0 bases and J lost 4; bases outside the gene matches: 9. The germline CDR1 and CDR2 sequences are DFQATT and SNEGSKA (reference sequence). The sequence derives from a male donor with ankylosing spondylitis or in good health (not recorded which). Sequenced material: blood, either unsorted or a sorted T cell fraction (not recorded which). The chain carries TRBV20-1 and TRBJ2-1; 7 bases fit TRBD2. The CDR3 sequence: CSARDWGGIRYNEQFF. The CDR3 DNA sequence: TGCAGTGCTAGAGATTGGGGGGGGATAAGGTACAATGAGCAGTTCTTC.